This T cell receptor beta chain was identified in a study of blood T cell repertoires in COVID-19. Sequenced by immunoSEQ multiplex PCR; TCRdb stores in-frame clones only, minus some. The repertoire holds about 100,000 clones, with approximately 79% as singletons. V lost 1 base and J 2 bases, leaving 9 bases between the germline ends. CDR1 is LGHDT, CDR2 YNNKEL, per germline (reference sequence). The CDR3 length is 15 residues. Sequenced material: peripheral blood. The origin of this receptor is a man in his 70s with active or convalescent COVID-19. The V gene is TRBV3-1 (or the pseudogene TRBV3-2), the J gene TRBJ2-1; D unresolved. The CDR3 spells CASSQVRVAYNEQFF. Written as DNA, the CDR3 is TGTGCCAGCAGCCAAGTGCGAGTGGCCTACAATGAGCAGTTCTTC.